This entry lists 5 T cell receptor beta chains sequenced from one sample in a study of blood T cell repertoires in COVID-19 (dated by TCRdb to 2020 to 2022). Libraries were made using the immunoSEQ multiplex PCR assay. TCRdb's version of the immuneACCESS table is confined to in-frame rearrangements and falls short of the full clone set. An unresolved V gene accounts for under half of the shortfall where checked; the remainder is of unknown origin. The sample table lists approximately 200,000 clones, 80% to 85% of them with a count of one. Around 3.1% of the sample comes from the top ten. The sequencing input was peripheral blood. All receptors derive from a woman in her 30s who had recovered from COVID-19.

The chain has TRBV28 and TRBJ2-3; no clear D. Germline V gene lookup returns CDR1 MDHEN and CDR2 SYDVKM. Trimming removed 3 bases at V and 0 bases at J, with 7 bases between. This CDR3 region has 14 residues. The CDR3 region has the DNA TGTGCCAGCAGTTTCACCACTAGCACAGATACGCAGTATTTT. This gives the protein CASSFTTSTDTQYF.

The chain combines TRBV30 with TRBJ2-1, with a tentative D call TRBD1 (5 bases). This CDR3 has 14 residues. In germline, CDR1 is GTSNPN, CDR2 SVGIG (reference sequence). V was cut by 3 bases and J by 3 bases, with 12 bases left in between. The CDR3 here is CAWRVVGVYNEQFF. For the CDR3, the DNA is TGTGCCTGGAGGGTAGTAGGGGTCTACAATGAGCAGTTCTTC.

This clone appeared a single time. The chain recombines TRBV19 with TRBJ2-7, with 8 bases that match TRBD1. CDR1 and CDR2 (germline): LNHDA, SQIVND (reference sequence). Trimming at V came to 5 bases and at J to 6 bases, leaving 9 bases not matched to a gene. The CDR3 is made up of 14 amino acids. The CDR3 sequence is CASSFGQGSAEQYF. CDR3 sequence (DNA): TGTGCCAGTAGTTTCGGACAGGGATCGGCCGAGCAGTACTTC.

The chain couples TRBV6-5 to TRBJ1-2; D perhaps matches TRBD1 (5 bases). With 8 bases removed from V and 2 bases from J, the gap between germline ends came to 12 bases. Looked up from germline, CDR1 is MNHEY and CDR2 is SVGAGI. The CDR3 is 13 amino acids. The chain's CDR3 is CASQGRRNYGYTF. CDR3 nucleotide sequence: TGTGCCAGCCAGGGAAGGAGAAACTATGGCTACACCTTC.

Here the CDR3 reads CASNVMDTQYF. The CDR3 bases are TGTGCCAGCAATGTTATGGATACGCAGTATTTT. The J gene is TRBJ2-3, the V gene TRBV6-5; D is unclear. Germline values: CDR1 MNHEY, CDR2 SVGAGI. The CDR3 consists of 11 residues. The V end was cut by 7 bases, the J end by 6 bases, with 8 bases between.